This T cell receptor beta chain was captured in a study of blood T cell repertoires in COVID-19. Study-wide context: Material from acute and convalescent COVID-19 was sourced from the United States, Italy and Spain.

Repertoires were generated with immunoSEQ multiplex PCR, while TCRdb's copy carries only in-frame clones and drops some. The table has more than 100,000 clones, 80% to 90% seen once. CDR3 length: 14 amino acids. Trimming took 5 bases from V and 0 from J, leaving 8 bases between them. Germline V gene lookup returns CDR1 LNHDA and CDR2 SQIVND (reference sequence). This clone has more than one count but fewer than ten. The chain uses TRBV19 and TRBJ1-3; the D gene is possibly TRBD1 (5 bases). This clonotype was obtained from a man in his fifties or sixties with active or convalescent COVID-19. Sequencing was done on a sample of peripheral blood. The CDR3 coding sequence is TGTGCCAGTAGTGGACAAAACTCTGGAAACACCATATATTTT. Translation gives CASSGQNSGNTIYF.